A single sample gave rise to the 25 T cell receptor beta chains below, sequenced in a study of response to subunit inactivated influenza vaccine. TCRdb independently ran MiXCR on the RT-PCR reads; one entry per CDR3 protein. Of about 500,000 distinct CDR3 sequences in the sample, approximately 16% were seen once. The specimen comprised CD4+ T cells sorted from PBMCs, sampled 23 months after vaccination. These receptors were collected from a man between 50 and 69 years old who received an inactivated influenza vaccine.

This chain connects TRBV12-3 or TRBV12-4 to TRBJ1-5, with no clear D. V lost 2 bases and J lost 8, with 10 bases in between. The CDR3 sequence is 13 residues long. The CDR3 sequence is CASSLIQPEPQHF. CDR3 nucleotide sequence: TGTGCCAGCAGTTTAATACAGCCGGAGCCCCAGCATTTT.

This clonotype was counted a few times. This chain joins TRBV7-2 and TRBJ1-5; D is perhaps TRBD1 (5 bases). Germline V gene data show CDR1 as SGHTA and CDR2 as FQGNSA. The CDR3 is 17 amino acids. The V end was cut by 1 base, the J end by 0 bases, with 13 bases between. This chain's CDR3 is CASSLGMAGLSNQPQHF. In DNA form, the CDR3 reads TGTGCCAGCAGCTTAGGAATGGCGGGGCTTAGCAATCAGCCCCAGCATTTT.

This clonotype has a handful of counts. The gene calls are TRBV20-1 and TRBJ2-1; either TRBD1 or TRBD2 may fit D (6 bases each). Per germline, CDR1 DFQATT and CDR2 SNEGSKA (reference sequence). Trimming cost V 3 bases and J 4 bases, with 13 bases left between them. The CDR3 loop spans 14 amino acids. The CDR3 sequence: CSASDGGNYNEQFF. CDR3 nucleotides: TGCAGTGCTAGTGACGGGGGCAATTACAATGAGCAGTTCTTC.

A few counts support this clonotype. In DNA form, the CDR3 reads TGTGCCAGCATGGAGGGGGGCGGCTACACCTTC. Protein product: CASMEGGGYTF. The chain joins TRBV2 to TRBJ1-2, with D tentatively TRBD1 (6 bases). V was clipped by 7 bases and J by 8 bases, with 11 bases between them. Germline V gene data show CDR1 as SNHLY and CDR2 as FYNNEI. This CDR3 has 11 residues.

In its sample, this clonotype was seen many times. The genes are TRBV5-1 and TRBJ2-5; 7 nucleotides align to TRBD2. Per the germline V gene, CDR1 is SGHRS and CDR2 is YFSETQ. This CDR3 comprises 16 residues. Losses at the gene ends were 2 bases for V and 5 bases for J; bases not matched to a gene: 12. CDR3 bases: TGCGCCAGCAGCTTAACGGGGCCCAGCGGGGTGGAGACCCAGTACTTC. It encodes CASSLTGPSGVETQYF.

This rearrangement joins TRBV5-1 to TRBJ2-1; TRBD2 matches 8 bases. The CDR3 runs 17 residues. V shed 0 bases, J shed 1 base, and the junction held 6 bases outside the gene matches. In germline, CDR1 is SGHRS, CDR2 YFSETQ. The CDR3 loop reads CASSLGNSGASYNEQFF. As DNA, the CDR3 is TGCGCCAGCAGCTTGGGAAATAGCGGGGCATCCTACAATGAGCAGTTCTTC. The variable domain in full, completed from reference TRBV5-1 and TRBJ2-1, reads KAGVTQTPRYLIKTRGQQVTLSCSPISGHRSVSWYQQTPGQGLQFLFEYFSETQRNKGNFPGRFSGRQFSNSRSEMNVSTLELGDSALYLCASSLGNSGASYNEQFFGPGTRLTVL.

This clonotype turned up a few times. This chain uses TRBV9 with TRBJ2-3; D perhaps matches TRBD1 (6 bases). The length of the CDR3 is 16 residues. The germline CDR1 and CDR2 sequences are SGDLS and YYNGEE. V dropped 0 bases and J dropped 1 base, with 12 bases sitting between them. CDR3 in amino acids: CASSVGSQGRTDTQYF. In DNA, the CDR3 is TGTGCCAGCAGCGTAGGAAGTCAGGGGCGCACAGATACGCAGTATTTT.

This clonotype was recorded many times. V usage is TRBV27 and J usage is TRBJ1-3, with TRBD1 matching over 10 bases. The CDR3 totals 15 residues. Germline CDR1 is MNHEY and CDR2 is SMNVEV (reference sequence). The junction had 3 bases not matched to a gene; V was cut back by 7 bases and J by 0 bases. This CDR3 is CASTRQGASGNTIYF. The CDR3 nucleotides are TGTGCCAGCACCCGACAGGGGGCCTCTGGAAACACCATATATTTT.

This sequence joins TRBV18 and TRBJ1-5; D not resolved. The V and J ends lost 3 bases and 11 bases respectively, with 14 bases between them. This CDR3 has 13 amino acids. The V gene's germline CDR1 is KGHSH and CDR2 LQKENI. CDR3 sequence (DNA): TGTGCCAGCTCACCCCGGAGGGATGGAACCCAGCATTTT. Translated: CASSPRRDGTQHF.

V and J are TRBV20-1 and TRBJ2-5, with 14 positions matching TRBD2. Germline V gene data show CDR1 as DFQATT and CDR2 as SNEGSKA (reference sequence). With V trimmed by 0 bases and J by 5 bases, 11 bases remained unmatched. The CDR3 is 18 residues long. Written as DNA, the CDR3 is TGCAGTGCTAGAGATAGGAGACTAGCGGGAGGGCGAGGTGAGACCCAGTACTTC. This codes for CSARDRRLAGGRGETQYF.

This clonotype has a handful of counts. This rearrangement joins TRBV2 to TRBJ2-5; tentatively, D is TRBD1 (5 bases). CDR1 is SNHLY and CDR2 is FYNNEI in the germline V gene. The V gene lost 4 bases and the J gene lost 6 bases, with 15 bases spanning the gap. The CDR3 is 14 residues long. CDR3 DNA: TGTGCCAGCAGTGTATCAGGGATGGGAAAGACCCAGTACTTC. This codes for CASSVSGMGKTQYF.

The CDR3 protein is CSARSPTGAYEQYF. The CDR3 DNA sequence: TGCAGTGCTAGATCCCCGACAGGGGCGTACGAGCAGTACTTC. The chain links TRBV20-1 to TRBJ2-7; TRBD1 aligns across 8 bases. This CDR3 has 14 residues. CDR1 is DFQATT and CDR2 is SNEGSKA in the germline V gene (reference sequence). With V trimmed by 2 bases and J by 4 bases, 7 bases remained unmatched.

Many counts were recorded for this clonotype. The gene calls are TRBV12-3 or TRBV12-4 and TRBJ2-3; a possible D gene is TRBD2 (7 bases). The CDR3 loop spans 16 amino acids. The ends were cut back, 0 bases at V and 5 bases at J, with 15 bases in the middle. CDR3 sequence (DNA): TGTGCCAGCAGTTTAGCTGGGCGGGGGCAAGGAGATACGCAGTATTTT. Protein sequence: CASSLAGRGQGDTQYF.

This clonotype showed up just a few times. This chain joins TRBV29-1 and TRBJ2-7, with D tentatively TRBD2 (6 bases). This CDR3 has 14 residues. Germline loops: CDR1 SQVTM, CDR2 ANQGSEA. V was pared by 3 bases and J by 2 bases, with 14 bases between. DNA for the CDR3: TGCAGCGTTGATTTCGGGGCGGGACCCTACGAGCAGTACTTC. It specifies CSVDFGAGPYEQYF.

This clonotype appeared a few times. This chain joins TRBV10-2 and TRBJ2-7; D unresolved. This CDR3 spans 12 amino acids. Trimming removed 0 bases at V and 8 bases at J, with 8 bases between. Germline V CDR1 and CDR2: WSHSY, SAAADI. In DNA, the CDR3 is TGCGCCAGCAGTGAGTCCCATCTTCAGCAGTACTTC. This encodes CASSESHLQQYF.

This clonotype appeared many times. This sequence joins TRBV15 and TRBJ2-7, with D possibly matching TRBD2 (6 bases). Germline loops: CDR1 LNHNV, CDR2 YYDKDF (reference sequence). The CDR3 loop spans 15 amino acids. V shed 3 bases and J shed 2 bases, with 14 bases lying between them. The CDR3 region has the DNA TGTGCCACCAGCAGGGAAAAAGCTAGCGCCTACGAGCAGTACTTC. This sequence encodes CATSREKASAYEQYF.

This clonotype was seen a handful of times. V is TRBV7-9 and J is TRBJ1-5; possibly TRBD1 for D (6 bases). Germline V lookup: CDR1 SEHNR, CDR2 FQNEAQ (reference sequence). CDR3 length: 14 amino acids. The germline V and J ends were trimmed by 1 base and 9 bases, with 13 bases remaining between them. The CDR3 loop reads CASSLGQASSPQHF. CDR3 nucleotide sequence: TGTGCCAGCAGCTTAGGACAGGCCTCATCGCCCCAGCATTTT.

This clonotype appeared a few times. The chain employs TRBV4-3 and TRBJ2-5, with D possibly being TRBD2 (6 bases). Trimming stripped 2 bases from V and 5 bases from J, with 12 bases between. This CDR3 spans 14 amino acids. Germline V CDR1 and CDR2: LGHNA, YSLEER. The CDR3 DNA follows: TGCGCCAGCAGCCAACGACTAGGTCCGGAGACCCAGTACTTC. Protein product: CASSQRLGPETQYF.

This rearrangement joins TRBV6-1 to TRBJ1-1; D possibly corresponds to TRBD1 (5 bases). CDR1 and CDR2 (germline): MNHNS, SASEGT. The CDR3 is made up of 15 amino acids. The germline V and J ends were trimmed by 6 bases and 1 base, with 15 bases remaining between them. The CDR3 region has the DNA TGTGCCAGCAGCCCGCGGGACTCTAGGAACACTGAAGCTTTCTTT. Translating it yields CASSPRDSRNTEAFF.

This clonotype turned up a few times. The V and J genes are TRBV20-1 and TRBJ2-1; 11 nucleotides line up with TRBD1. The germline V gene has CDR1 DFQATT and CDR2 SNEGSKA (reference sequence). The CDR3 sequence is 14 residues long. V lost 6 bases and J lost 7; bases outside the gene matches: 8. CDR3 protein: CSAPGRDRGNEQFF. CDR3 nucleotides: TGCAGTGCCCCTGGCCGGGACAGGGGGAATGAGCAGTTCTTC.

The V call is TRBV7-2, the J call TRBJ2-1; 7 bases are shared with TRBD2. CDR1 SGHTA and CDR2 FQGNSA come from the germline V gene. CDR3 size: 12 residues. V lost 5 bases and J lost 11; bases outside the gene matches: 6. CDR3 protein: CASSETSAKQFF. The DNA of the CDR3 is TGTGCCAGCAGCGAAACTAGCGCAAAGCAGTTCTTC. Drawing the rest from reference TRBV7-2 and TRBJ2-1, the complete variable domain is GAGVSQSPSNKVTEKGKDVELRCDPISGHTALYWYRQSLGQGLEFLIYFQGNSAPDKSGLPSDRFSAERTGGSVSTLTIQRTQQEDSAVYLCASSETSAKQFFGPGTRLTVL.

This chain links TRBV6-1 with TRBJ2-6, with TRBD1 as a possible D gene (6 bases). This CDR3 region has 19 residues. The germline CDR1 and CDR2 sequences are MNHNS and SASEGT. Trimming pared 4 bases from V and 2 bases from J, leaving 21 bases between. This chain's CDR3 is CASSAFPGRGYTGANVLTF. The CDR3 DNA follows: TGTGCCAGCAGTGCGTTCCCGGGCAGGGGATACACTGGGGCCAACGTCCTGACTTTC.

This clonotype was seen a few times. V and J are TRBV7-2 and TRBJ2-5, with 12 bases aligning to TRBD1. CDR1 is SGHTA, CDR2 FQGNSA, per germline. There are 16 residues in the CDR3. Trimming at V came to 5 bases and at J to 4 bases, leaving 8 bases not matched to a gene. CDR3: CASSPTGQGARETQYF. CDR3 bases: TGTGCCAGCAGCCCGACGGGACAGGGGGCGCGAGAGACCCAGTACTTC.

There are a few counts of this clonotype. The chain is built from TRBV20-1 and TRBJ2-1; no definite D call. Germline V gene lookup returns CDR1 DFQATT and CDR2 SNEGSKA (reference sequence). The ends were cut back, 2 bases at V and 7 bases at J, with 9 bases in the middle. This CDR3 spans 12 amino acids. This CDR3 is CSARSRSNEQFF. CDR3 nucleotides: TGCAGTGCTAGATCGCGGTCGAATGAGCAGTTCTTC.

This clonotype was seen only a few times. The V gene is TRBV10-3, the J gene TRBJ1-5; a possible D gene is TRBD1 (6 bases). The ends were cut back, 4 bases at V and 6 bases at J, with 13 bases in the middle. Germline V gene lookup returns CDR1 ENHRY and CDR2 SYGVKD. This CDR3 comprises 14 residues. CDR3 amino acids: CAISGGAGGQPQHF. For the CDR3, the DNA is TGTGCCATCAGTGGGGGGGCTGGGGGTCAGCCCCAGCATTTT.